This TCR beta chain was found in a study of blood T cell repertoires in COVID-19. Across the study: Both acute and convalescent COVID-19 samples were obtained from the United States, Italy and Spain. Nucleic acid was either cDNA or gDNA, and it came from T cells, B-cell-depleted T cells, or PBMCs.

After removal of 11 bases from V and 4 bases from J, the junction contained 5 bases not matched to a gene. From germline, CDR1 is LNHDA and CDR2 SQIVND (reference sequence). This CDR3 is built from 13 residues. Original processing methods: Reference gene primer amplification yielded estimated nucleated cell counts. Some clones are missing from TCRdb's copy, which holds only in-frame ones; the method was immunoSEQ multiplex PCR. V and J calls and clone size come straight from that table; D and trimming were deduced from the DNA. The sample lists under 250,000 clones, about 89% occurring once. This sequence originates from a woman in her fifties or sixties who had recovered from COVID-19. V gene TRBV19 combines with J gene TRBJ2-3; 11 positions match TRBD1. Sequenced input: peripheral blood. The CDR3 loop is CAVRDRGADTQYF. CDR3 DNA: TGTGCCGTCCGGGACAGGGGGGCAGATACGCAGTATTTT.